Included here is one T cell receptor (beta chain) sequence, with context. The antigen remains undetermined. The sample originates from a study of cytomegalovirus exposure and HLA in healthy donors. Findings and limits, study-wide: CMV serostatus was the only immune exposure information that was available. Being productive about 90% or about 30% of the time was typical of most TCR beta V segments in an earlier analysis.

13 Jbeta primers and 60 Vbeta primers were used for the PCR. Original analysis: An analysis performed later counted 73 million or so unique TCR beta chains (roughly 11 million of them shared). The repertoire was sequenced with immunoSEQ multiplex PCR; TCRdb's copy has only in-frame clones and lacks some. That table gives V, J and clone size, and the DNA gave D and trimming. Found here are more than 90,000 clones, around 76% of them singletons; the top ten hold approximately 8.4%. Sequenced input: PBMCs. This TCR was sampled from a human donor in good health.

The CDR3 loop reads CASWDRVNSPLHF. The CDR3 DNA reads TGTGCCAGCTGGGACAGGGTTAATTCACCCCTCCACTTT. The genes are TRBV2 and TRBJ1-6; 9 nucleotides match TRBD1. V shed 8 bases, J shed 6 bases, and the junction held 2 bases outside the gene matches. The CDR3 spans 13 residues. Germline V CDR1 and CDR2: SNHLY, FYNNEI. Full variable domain (remainder filled in from reference TRBV2 and TRBJ1-6): EPEVTQTPSHQVTQMGQEVILRCVPISNHLYFYWYRQILGQKVEFLVSFYNNEISEKSEIFDDQFSVERPDGSNFTLKIRSTKLEDSAMYFCASWDRVNSPLHFGNGTRLTVT.